This TCR beta chain was found in a study of CD8 T cells in Susac syndrome. Random hexamers were used to reverse transcribe the RNA input (about 0.5 to 1 ug). Amplification of TCR beta CDR3 by immunoSEQ multiplex PCR spanned 54 Vbeta and 13 Jbeta. Each CDR3 protein gets one entry after TCRdb re-called the immunoSEQ multiplex PCR reads with MiXCR. The table lists 150,000 to 200,000 distinct CDR3 sequences, 80% to 95% of them singletons. Looked up from germline, CDR1 is KGHSH and CDR2 is LQKENI. V was shortened by 3 bases and J by 1 base, with 9 bases between the two germline ends. The CDR3 is made up of 14 amino acids. To note about this clonotype: What it binds is not known.

Sequencing of TCR beta, carried out with a high-throughput approach, was applied to CD8+ and CD4+ T cells from the blood. While serving as controls, healthy donors were matched for age and sex. Overall study results and limits: As acknowledged by the study, its TCR sequencing and HLA analysis included a relatively small number of individuals.

The sample consisted of CD4+ T cells from PBMCs. This chain links TRBV18 with TRBJ1-1, with D possibly TRBD1 on 6 matching bases. The TCR sequence derives from a human donor in good health. CDR3 residues: CASSPGTKNTEAFF. CDR3 DNA: TGTGCCAGCTCACCCGGGACAAAGAACACTGAAGCTTTCTTT.